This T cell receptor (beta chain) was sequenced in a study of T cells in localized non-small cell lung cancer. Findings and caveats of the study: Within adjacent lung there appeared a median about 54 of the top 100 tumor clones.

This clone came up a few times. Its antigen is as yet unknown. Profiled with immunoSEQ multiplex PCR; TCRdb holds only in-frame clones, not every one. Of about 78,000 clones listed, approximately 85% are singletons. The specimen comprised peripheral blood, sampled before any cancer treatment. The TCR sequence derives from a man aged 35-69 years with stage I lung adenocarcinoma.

CDR3 DNA: TGTGCCAGCAGCGCACGGAGGTCCTTTTTATACAATGAGCAGTTCTTC. It encodes CASSARRSFLYNEQFF. This chain connects TRBV7-9 to TRBJ2-1; a possible D gene is TRBD2 (5 bases). The CDR3 runs 16 residues. V was shortened by 5 bases and J by 4 bases, with 18 bases between the two germline ends. Germline V gene data show CDR1 as SEHNR and CDR2 as FQNEAQ (reference sequence).